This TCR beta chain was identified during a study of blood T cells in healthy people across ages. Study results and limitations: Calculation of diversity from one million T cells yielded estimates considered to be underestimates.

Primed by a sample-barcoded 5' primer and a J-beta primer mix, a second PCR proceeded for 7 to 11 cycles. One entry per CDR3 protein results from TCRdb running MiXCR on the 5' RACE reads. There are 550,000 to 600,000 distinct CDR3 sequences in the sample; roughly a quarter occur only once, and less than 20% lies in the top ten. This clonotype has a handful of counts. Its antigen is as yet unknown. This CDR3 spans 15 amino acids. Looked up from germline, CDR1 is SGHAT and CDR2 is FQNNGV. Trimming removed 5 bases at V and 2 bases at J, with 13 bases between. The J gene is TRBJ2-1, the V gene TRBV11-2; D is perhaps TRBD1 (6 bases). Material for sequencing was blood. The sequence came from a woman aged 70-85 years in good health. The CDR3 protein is CASSRNRDTYNEQFF. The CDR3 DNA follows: TGTGCCAGCAGCCGGAACCGGGACACCTACAATGAGCAGTTCTTC.